This T cell receptor beta chain was sequenced in a study of blood T cell repertoires in COVID-19. Study at large: The cDNA or gDNA used as material had been derived from T cells, B-cell-depleted T cells, or PBMCs.

The V end was cut by 4 bases, the J end by 7 bases, with 11 bases between. Per germline, CDR1 SQVTM and CDR2 ANQGSEA. This CDR3 spans 11 amino acids. Here immunoSEQ multiplex PCR was the method, and the copy in TCRdb shows in-frame clones only, minus some. The data show around 330,000 clones, more than 90% seen once. This chain uses TRBV29-1 with TRBJ2-7, with D tentatively TRBD2 (6 bases). The sample comprised PBMCs or T cells enriched from blood (not recorded which). The receptor's source is a man between 60 and 75 years old who had recovered from COVID-19. CDR3 sequence: CSVAGGREQYF. CDR3 in DNA: TGCAGCGTTGCCGGAGGGCGAGAGCAGTACTTC.